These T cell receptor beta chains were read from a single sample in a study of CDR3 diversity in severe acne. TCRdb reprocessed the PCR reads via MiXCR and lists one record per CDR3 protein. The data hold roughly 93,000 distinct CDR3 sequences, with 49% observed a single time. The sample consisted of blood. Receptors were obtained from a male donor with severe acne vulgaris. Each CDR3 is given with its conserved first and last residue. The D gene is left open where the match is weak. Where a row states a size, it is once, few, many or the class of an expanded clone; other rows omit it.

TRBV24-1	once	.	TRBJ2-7	TGTGCCACCAGTACAGATTCTTACGAGCAGTACTTC	CATSTDSYEQYF
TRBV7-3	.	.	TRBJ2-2	TGTGCCAGCAGCTTCCTGTTTTCCGGGGAGCTGTTTTTT	CASSFLFSGELFF
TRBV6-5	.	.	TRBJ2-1	TGTGCCAGCCGTTACTCGGCGCAGGGCTACAATGAGCAGTTCTTC	CASRYSAQGYNEQFF
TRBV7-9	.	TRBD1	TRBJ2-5	TGTGCCAGCAGCTTAGGGGGGACAGGTCGCCAAGAGACCCAGTACTTC	CASSLGGTGRQETQYF
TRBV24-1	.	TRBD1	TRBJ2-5	TGTGCCACCTTGCCGGGACAGGGTCGAGAGACCCAGTACTTC	CATLPGQGRETQYF
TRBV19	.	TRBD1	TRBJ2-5	TGTGCCAGTAGTATAAGGACAGGGGGAAGAGGGGAGACCCAGTACTTC	CASSIRTGGRGETQYF
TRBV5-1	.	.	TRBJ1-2	TGCGCCAGCAGCTTGGGGCGGGTTTTGGGTGGCTACACCTTC	CASSLGRVLGGYTF
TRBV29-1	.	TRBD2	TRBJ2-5	TGCAGCGTGGAGGGAGGGCAAGAGACCCAGTACTTC	CSVEGGQETQYF
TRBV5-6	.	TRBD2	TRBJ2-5	TGTGCCAGCAGCCAGGGCAACGGGAGGATAGGAGAGACCCAGTACTTC	CASSQGNGRIGETQYF
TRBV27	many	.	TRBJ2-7	TGTGCCAGCAGTTTGGGGGCGACCCTCTACTACGAGCAGTACTTC	CASSLGATLYYEQYF
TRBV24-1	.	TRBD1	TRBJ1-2	TGTGCCATCAGTGCACCGGGACAGGGGACCGCTAACTATGGCTACACCTTC	CAISAPGQGTANYGYTF
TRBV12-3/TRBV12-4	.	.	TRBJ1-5	TGTGCCAGCAGACTACTAGCGGGAGAGTACAATGAGCAGCCCCAGCATTTT	CASRLLAGEYNEQPQHF
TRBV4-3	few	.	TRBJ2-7	TGCGCCAGCAGCCAAGGATCCGGATCCTCGGCCTACGAGCAGTACTTC	CASSQGSGSSAYEQYF
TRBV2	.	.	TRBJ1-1	TGTGCCAGCAGTCCGTATTCCAACACTGAAGCTTTCTTT	CASSPYSNTEAFF
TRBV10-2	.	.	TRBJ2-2	TGCGCCAGCAGGGACGGAGGGAGCCTAAACACCGGGGAGCTGTTCTTT	CASRDGGSLNTGELFF
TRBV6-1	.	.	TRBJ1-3	TGTGCCAGCAGTGTTTCCCTGGGGTTAAGTGGAAACACCATATATTTT	CASSVSLGLSGNTIYF
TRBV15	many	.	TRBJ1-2	TGTGCCACCAGCAGAGATCCGACGGAGGTAAATGGCTACACCTTC	CATSRDPTEVNGYTF
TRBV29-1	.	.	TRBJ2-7	TGCAGCGTTGAGCTCGGGTCCTACGAGCAGTACTTC	CSVELGSYEQYF
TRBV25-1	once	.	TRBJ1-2	TGTGTCAGCAGCTATGGGGGGTACGGTCAGTATGGCTACACCTTC	CVSSYGGYGQYGYTF
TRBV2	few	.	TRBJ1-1	TGTGCCAGCAGTGAAATCGTGACTGAAGCTTTCTTT	CASSEIVTEAFF
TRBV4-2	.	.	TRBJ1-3	TGTGCCAGCAGCCAAGAGAACTATGGCTACACCATATATTTT	CASSQENYGYTIYF
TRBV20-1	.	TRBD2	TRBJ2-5	TGCAGTGCTAGGGTCGGGGGACTAGCGGGAGGGGACCAAGAGACCCAGTACTTC	CSARVGGLAGGDQETQYF
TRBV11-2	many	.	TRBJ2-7	TGTGCCAGCAGCCTAGGCTTGAGGGAGAAGCAGTACTTC	CASSLGLREKQYF